This T cell receptor (beta chain) originates from a study of blood T cell repertoires in COVID-19. Background on the study: COVID-19 samples from acute and convalescent phases originated in the United States, Italy and Spain. T cells, B-cell-depleted T cells, or PBMCs supplied cDNA or gDNA.

Germline lookup yields CDR1 LNHNV and CDR2 YYDKDF (reference sequence). The CDR3 totals 14 residues. V was shortened by 3 bases and J by 4 bases, with 12 bases between the two germline ends. Authors' methods: For nucleated cells, counts were estimated from reference gene primer amplification. Generated by immunoSEQ multiplex PCR, the TCRdb table keeps only in-frame clones and is missing some. V and J calls and clone size are as listed in that table; D and trimming were resolved from the DNA. The sample lists 220,000 or so clones, 89% occurring once. This sequence joins TRBV15 and TRBJ1-2; tentative D call: TRBD1 (5 bases). Sequenced material: peripheral blood. The receptor was derived from a man aged 60 to 75 who had recovered from COVID-19. The CDR3 coding sequence is TGTGCCACCAGCAGGGGTCCGACAGCCTATGGCTACACCTTC. It is translated as CATSRGPTAYGYTF.